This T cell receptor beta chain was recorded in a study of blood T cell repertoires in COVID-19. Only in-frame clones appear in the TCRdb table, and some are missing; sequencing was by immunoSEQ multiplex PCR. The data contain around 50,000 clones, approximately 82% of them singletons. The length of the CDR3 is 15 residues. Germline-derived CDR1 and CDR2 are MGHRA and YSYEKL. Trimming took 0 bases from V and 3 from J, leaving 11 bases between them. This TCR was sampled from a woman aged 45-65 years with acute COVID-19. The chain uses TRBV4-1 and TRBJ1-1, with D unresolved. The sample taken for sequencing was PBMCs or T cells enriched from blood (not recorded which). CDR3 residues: CASSQDLEQYTEAFF. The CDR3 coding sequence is TGCGCCAGCAGCCAAGATTTGGAACAGTACACTGAAGCTTTCTTT.